This TCR beta chain was found in a study of T cell changes during pregnancy in multiple sclerosis. The germline CDR1 and CDR2 sequences are SGDLS and YYNGEE. The CDR3 runs to 18 residues. The V end lost 4 bases, the J end lost 0 bases, and 17 bases lay between the germline ends. Generated by immunoSEQ multiplex PCR, the TCRdb table keeps only in-frame clones and is missing some. Counted here are 80,000 to 130,000 clones, 90% to 95% occurring once; the ten biggest clones make up around 1.2%. The chain combines TRBV9 with TRBJ2-6; D is possibly TRBD1 (5 bases). This clonotype was sampled from a female donor with multiple sclerosis, enrolled in a pregnancy study. Sequenced here: peripheral blood, sampled in the second trimester of pregnancy. CDR3 region: CASSPLGRNPSGANVLTF. The CDR3 DNA follows: TGTGCCAGCAGCCCCCTGGGGCGGAACCCCTCTGGGGCCAACGTCCTGACTTTC.